What follows are 3 T cell receptor beta chains derived from one specimen sequenced in a study of early T cells in non-severe SARS-CoV-2 infection. A single record per CDR3 protein comes from TCRdb applying MiXCR to the 5' RACE reads. The sample yields around 83,000 distinct CDR3 sequences, around 12% seen once. The sample in question was whole blood, obtained at baseline. These receptors all come from an adult who was a healthcare worker with PCR-confirmed SARS-CoV-2 infection or an uninfected control (not recorded which).

The J gene is TRBJ1-2, the V gene TRBV11-2; 9 bases agree with TRBD1. The CDR3 has 14 residues. J was trimmed by 7 bases and V by 5 bases; bases with no gene match: 8. Germline CDR1 and CDR2: SGHAT and FQNNGV. This chain's CDR3 is CASSTGQGPFGYTF. CDR3 bases: TGTGCCAGCAGCACGGGACAGGGCCCGTTTGGCTACACCTTC.

The chain combines TRBV6-5 with TRBJ1-5, with D tentatively TRBD1 (6 bases). Between the trimmed V and J ends, which lost 2 bases and 8 bases, there was a span of 10 bases. This CDR3 is built from 13 residues. The V gene's germline CDR1 is MNHEY and CDR2 SVGAGI. Here the CDR3 DNA reads TGTGCCAGCAGTTACGGGGCAGGGGAGCCCCAGCATTTT. Its translation is CASSYGAGEPQHF.

This clonotype is judged medium-sized (0.01 to 0.1%). The rearrangement links TRBV14 to TRBJ1-1; D uncertain. V lost 3 bases, J lost 5 bases, and 13 bases lay in between. Germline lookup yields CDR1 SGHDN and CDR2 FVKESK. This CDR3 contains 14 residues. CDR3 residues: CASSQGNGLTEAFF. CDR3 nucleotide sequence: TGTGCCAGCAGCCAGGGGAACGGTTTAACTGAAGCTTTCTTT.